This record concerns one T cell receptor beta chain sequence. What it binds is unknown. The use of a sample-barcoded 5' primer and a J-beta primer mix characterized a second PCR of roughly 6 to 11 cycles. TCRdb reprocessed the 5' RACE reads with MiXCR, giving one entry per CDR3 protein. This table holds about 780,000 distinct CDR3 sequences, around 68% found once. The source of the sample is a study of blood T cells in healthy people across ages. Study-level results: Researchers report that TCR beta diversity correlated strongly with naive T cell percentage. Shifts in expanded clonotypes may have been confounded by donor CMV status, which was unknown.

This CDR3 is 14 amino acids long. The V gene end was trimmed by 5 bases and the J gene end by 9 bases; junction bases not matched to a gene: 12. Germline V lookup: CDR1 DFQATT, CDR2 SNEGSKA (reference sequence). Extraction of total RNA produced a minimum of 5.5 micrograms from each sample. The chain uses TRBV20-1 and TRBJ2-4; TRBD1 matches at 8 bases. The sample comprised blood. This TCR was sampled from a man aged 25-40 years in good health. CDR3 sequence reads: CSAPLDRGKGIQYF. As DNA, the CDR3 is TGCAGTGCTCCCCTTGACAGGGGAAAAGGCATTCAGTACTTC.